This T cell receptor (beta chain) is drawn from a study of PD-1 blockade in classical Hodgkin lymphoma. The CDR3 is 15 residues long. Trimming at V came to 4 bases and at J to 3 bases, leaving 6 bases not matched to a gene. The V gene's germline CDR1 is MNHEY and CDR2 SMNVEV (reference sequence). This sample's time point: cycle 4 day 1 (C4D1), after 5 to 7 weeks of nivolumab. Each and every patient relapsed after autologous stem cell transplantation, and patients got differing brentuximab vedotin exposure. Out of thawed PBMCs, magnetic negative selection purified CD4+ T cells. Produced via immunoSEQ multiplex PCR; TCRdb's table is partial and in-frame only. The table includes around 37,000 clones, about 90% detected once.

This chain links TRBV27 with TRBJ2-7; 10 nucleotides match TRBD1. This TCR came from a human donor with classical Hodgkin lymphoma. The sequenced sample was CD4+ T cells from blood, obtained before the fourth cycle of nivolumab. This chain's CDR3 is CASSSPGQGNYEQYF. The CDR3 coding sequence is TGTGCCAGCAGTTCGCCGGGACAGGGGAACTACGAGCAGTACTTC.